This TCR beta chain was obtained from a study of blood T cell repertoires in COVID-19. Data came from immunoSEQ multiplex PCR; TCRdb stores just in-frame clones and leaves some out. This table has under 100,000 clones, roughly 80% appearing once. Germline CDR1 LGHNA, CDR2 YNFKEQ. This CDR3 has 15 amino acids. V was pared by 1 base and J by 5 bases, with 2 bases of the junction left unmatched. This TCR came from an elderly man with active or convalescent COVID-19. The sequenced material came from peripheral blood. The V and J genes are TRBV4-2 and TRBJ1-5; 10 nucleotides agree with TRBD1. The CDR3 DNA reads as TGTGCCAGCAGCCAAGGTGGGACAGGGGATCAGCCCCAGCATTTT. Residues: CASSQGGTGDQPQHF.